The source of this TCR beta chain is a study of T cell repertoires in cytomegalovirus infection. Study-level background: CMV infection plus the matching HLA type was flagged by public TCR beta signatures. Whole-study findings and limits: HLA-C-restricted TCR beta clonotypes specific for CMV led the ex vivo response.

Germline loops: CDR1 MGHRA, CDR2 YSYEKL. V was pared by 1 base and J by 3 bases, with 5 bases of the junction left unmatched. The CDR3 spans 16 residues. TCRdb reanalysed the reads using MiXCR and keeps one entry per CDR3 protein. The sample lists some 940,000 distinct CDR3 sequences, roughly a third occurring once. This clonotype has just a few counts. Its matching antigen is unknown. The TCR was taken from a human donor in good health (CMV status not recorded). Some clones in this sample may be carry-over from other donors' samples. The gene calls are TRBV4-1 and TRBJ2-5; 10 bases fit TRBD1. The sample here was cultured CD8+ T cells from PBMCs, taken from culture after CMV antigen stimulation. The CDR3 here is CASSQATGGWEETQYF. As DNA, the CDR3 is TGCGCCAGCAGCCAAGCGACAGGGGGCTGGGAAGAGACCCAGTACTTC.